This TCR beta chain was identified during a study of T cells after somatic rescue of genetic block. This CDR3 has 13 residues. Germline CDR1 SGHVS, CDR2 FQNEAQ. With 5 bases removed from V and 8 bases from J, the gap between germline ends came to 14 bases. Clones were sequenced by immunoSEQ multiplex PCR, and TCRdb holds only the in-frame ones, with some missing. The table lists around 15,000 clones, roughly 72% of them singletons, with around a quarter in the top ten. This receptor was taken from a man aged 18 to 29. This chain links TRBV7-8 with TRBJ2-3, with D tentatively TRBD2 (5 bases). The material sequenced was peripheral blood mononuclear cells (PBMCs). The CDR3 loop reads CASSAPPRGTQYF. In DNA, the CDR3 is TGTGCCAGCAGCGCCCCCCCCCGGGGTACGCAGTATTTT. Full variable domain (missing parts from reference TRBV7-8 and TRBJ2-3): GAGVSQSPRYKVAKRGQDVALRCDPISGHVSLFWYQQALGQGPEFLTYFQNEAQLDKSGLPSDRFFAERPEGSVSTLKIQRTQQEDSAVYLCASSAPPRGTQYFGPGTRLTVL.